This T cell receptor beta chain was found in a study of patients and donors after allogeneic stem cell transplantation. This CDR3 has 12 amino acids. The germline V and J ends were trimmed by 3 bases and 11 bases, with 13 bases remaining between them. MiXCR, run by TCRdb on the RT-PCR reads, gives a single entry per CDR3 protein. Altogether some 880,000 distinct CDR3 sequences are present, about 20% being singletons, with the ten largest covering under 6.5%. The source is a human donor who was either an allogeneic HSCT recipient or a stem cell or donor lymphocyte infusion donor (not recorded which). It is not recorded whose cells these are; they may come from a transplant donor. V gene TRBV12-3 or TRBV12-4 combines with J gene TRBJ1-1, with a tentative D call TRBD1 (5 bases). The sequenced sample consisted of blood, either unsorted or a sorted T cell fraction (not recorded which). CDR3 in amino acids: CASSFTGSAAFF. CDR3 DNA sequence: TGTGCCAGCAGTTTTACAGGCAGTGCGGCTTTCTTT.